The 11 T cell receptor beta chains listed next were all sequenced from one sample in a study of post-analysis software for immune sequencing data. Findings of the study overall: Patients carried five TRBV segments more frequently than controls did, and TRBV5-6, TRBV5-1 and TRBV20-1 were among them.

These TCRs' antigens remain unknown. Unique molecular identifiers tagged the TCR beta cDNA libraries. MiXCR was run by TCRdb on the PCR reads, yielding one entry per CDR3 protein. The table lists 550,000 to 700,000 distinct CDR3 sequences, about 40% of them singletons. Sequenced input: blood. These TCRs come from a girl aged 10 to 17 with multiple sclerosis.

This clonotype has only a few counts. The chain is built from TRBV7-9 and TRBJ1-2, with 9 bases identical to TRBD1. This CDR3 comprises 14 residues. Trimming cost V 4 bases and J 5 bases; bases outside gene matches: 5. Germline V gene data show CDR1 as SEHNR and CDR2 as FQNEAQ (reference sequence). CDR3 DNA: TGTGCCAGCAGCTCCGGGACAGGGTATTATGGCTACACCTTC. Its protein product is CASSSGTGYYGYTF. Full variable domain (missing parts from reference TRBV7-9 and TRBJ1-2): DTGVSQNPRHKITKRGQNVTFRCDPISEHNRLYWYRQTLGQGPEFLTYFQNEAQLEKSRLLSDRFSAERPKGSFSTLEIQRTEQGDSAMYLCASSSGTGYYGYTFGSGTRLTVV.

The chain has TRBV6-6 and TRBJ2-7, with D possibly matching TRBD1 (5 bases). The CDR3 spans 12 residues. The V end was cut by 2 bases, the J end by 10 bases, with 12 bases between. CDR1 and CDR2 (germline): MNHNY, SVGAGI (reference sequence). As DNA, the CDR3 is TGTGCCAGCAGTTACACGGAAGGGGCCCAGTACTTC. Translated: CASSYTEGAQYF.

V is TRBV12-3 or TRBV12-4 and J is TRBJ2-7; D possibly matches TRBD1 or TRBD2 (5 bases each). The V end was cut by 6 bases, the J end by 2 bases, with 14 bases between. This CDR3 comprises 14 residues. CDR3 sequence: CASRFGDGPYEQYF. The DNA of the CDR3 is TGTGCCAGCAGGTTCGGGGACGGACCCTACGAGCAGTACTTC.

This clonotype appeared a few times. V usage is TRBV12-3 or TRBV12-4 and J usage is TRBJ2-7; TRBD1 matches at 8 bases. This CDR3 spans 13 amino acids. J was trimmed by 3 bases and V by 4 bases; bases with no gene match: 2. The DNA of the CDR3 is TGTGCCAGCAGTTCGGGACAGGACTACGAGCAGTACTTC. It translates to CASSSGQDYEQYF.

The CDR3 reads CASSEAWLASSYNEQFF. CDR3 DNA: TGTGCCAGCAGTGAAGCGTGGCTAGCGAGCTCCTACAATGAGCAGTTCTTC. V is TRBV6-1 and J is TRBJ2-1; a possible D gene is TRBD2 (6 bases). Germline CDR1 is MNHNS and CDR2 is SASEGT. V was pared by 0 bases and J by 0 bases, with 12 bases between. This CDR3 spans 17 amino acids.

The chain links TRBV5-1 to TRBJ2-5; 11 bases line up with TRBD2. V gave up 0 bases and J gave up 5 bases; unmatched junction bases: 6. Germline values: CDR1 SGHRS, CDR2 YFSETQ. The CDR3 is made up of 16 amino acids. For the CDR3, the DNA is TGCGCCAGCAGCTTGGAGGCTAGCGGGGGGCACGAGACCCAGTACTTC. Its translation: CASSLEASGGHETQYF.

Written as DNA, the CDR3 is TGCAGTGCTAGAGACGGGGGCCTTAGCGGGAGTAGCGACAATGAGCAGTTCTTC. Its protein is CSARDGGLSGSSDNEQFF. The chain recombines TRBV20-1 with TRBJ2-1; 9 nucleotides line up with TRBD2. V dropped 0 bases and J dropped 5; count of bases not matched to a gene: 14. The CDR3 is made up of 18 amino acids. Germline CDR1 is DFQATT and CDR2 is SNEGSKA (reference sequence).

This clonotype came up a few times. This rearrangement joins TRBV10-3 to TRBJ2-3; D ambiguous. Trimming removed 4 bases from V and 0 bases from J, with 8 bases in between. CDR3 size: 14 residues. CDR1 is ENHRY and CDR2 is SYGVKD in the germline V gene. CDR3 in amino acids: CAISGIRSTDTQYF. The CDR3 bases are TGTGCCATCAGTGGGATAAGAAGCACAGATACGCAGTATTTT.

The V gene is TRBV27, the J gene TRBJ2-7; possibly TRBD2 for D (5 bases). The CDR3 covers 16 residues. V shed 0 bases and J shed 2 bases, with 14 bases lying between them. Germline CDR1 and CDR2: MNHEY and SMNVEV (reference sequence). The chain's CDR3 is CASSLSLETRPYEQYF. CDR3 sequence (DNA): TGTGCCAGCAGTTTATCCCTAGAAACTAGACCCTACGAGCAGTACTTC.

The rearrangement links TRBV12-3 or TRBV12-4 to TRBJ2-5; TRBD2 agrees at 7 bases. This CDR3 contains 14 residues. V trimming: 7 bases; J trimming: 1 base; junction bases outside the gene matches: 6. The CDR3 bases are TGTGCCAGCAAGCGGGGACCTGGCCAAGAGACCCAGTACTTC. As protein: CASKRGPGQETQYF.

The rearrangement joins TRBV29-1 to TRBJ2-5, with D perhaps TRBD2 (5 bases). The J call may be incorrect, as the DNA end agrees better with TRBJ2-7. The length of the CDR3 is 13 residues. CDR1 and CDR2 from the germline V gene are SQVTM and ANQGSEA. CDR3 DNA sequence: TGCAGCGTTGAAAACGCGGGTAGAGGCGAGCAGTACTTC. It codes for CSVENAGRGEQYF.